This T cell receptor (beta chain) was retrieved from a study of shared clonotypes between healthy human individuals. The study, taken as a whole, reports: Incomplete sequencing of sorted subsets was indicated by rarefaction despite large depth. Larger estimated richness was generally recorded for naive subsets relative to memory subsets.

Sequencing used immunoSEQ multiplex PCR; TCRdb keeps in-frame clones, though not all of them. In the table there are a few million clones, approximately 96% of which are singletons. As to this clone: The antigen is not known.

CDR1 is ENHRY and CDR2 is SYGVKD in the germline V gene. The CDR3 runs to 16 residues. V trimming: 6 bases; J trimming: 0 bases; junction bases outside the gene matches: 8. The sequence was collected from a man aged 18-30 years in good health. The gene calls are TRBV10-3 and TRBJ2-1; 7 nucleotides match TRBD1. Specimen: naive CD4+ T cells sorted from blood. This sample's subset: CD45RA+ positively selected. The CDR3 nucleotides read TGTGCCATCAGATCAAGAGGGGGCAGCTCCTACAATGAGCAGTTCTTC. This codes for CAIRSRGGSSYNEQFF.